This T cell receptor beta chain stems from a study of blood T cell repertoires in COVID-19. Study overall: Samples representing acute and convalescent COVID-19 were sourced from the United States, Italy and Spain.

V was pared by 0 bases and J by 8 bases, with 16 bases between. Germline lookup yields CDR1 SGHVS and CDR2 FQNEAQ. The CDR3 loop spans 15 amino acids. Per the original methods: Amplified reference gene primers provided the basis for estimating nucleated cell counts. This table comes from immunoSEQ multiplex PCR, and its TCRdb copy is limited to in-frame clones, with some not included. V and J calls and clone size come straight from that table; D and trimming were deduced from the DNA. The sample has 200,000 or so clones, around 80% seen once; the top ten hold around 2.5%. Sequencing was done on a sample of peripheral blood. The chain joins TRBV7-8 to TRBJ1-2, with a weak D call TRBD1 (6 bases). This sequence originates from a man aged 40-49 years who had recovered from COVID-19. The CDR3 DNA reads as TGTGCCAGCAGCTTAGCGCGCGCAGGGGCCAACGGCTACACCTTC. Its translation: CASSLARAGANGYTF.